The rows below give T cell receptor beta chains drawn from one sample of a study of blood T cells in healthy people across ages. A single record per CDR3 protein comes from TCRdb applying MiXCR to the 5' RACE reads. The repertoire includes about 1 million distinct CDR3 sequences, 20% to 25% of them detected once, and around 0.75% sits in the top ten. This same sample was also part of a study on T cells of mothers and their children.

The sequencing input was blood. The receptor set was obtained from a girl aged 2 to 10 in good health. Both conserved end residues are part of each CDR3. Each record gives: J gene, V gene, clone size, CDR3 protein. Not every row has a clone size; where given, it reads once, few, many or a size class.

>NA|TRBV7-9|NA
CASSLGSGTLSNEQFF
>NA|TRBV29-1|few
CSVVWQGSEQFF
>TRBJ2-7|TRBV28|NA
CASSDRGFSYEQYF
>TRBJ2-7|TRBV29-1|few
CSAKSGLSYEQYF
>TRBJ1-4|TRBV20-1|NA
CSAPGTPPGNEKLFF
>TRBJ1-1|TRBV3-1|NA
CASSQVRGTEASF
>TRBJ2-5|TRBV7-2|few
CASSPSTTRGETQYF
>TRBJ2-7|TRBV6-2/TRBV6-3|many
CASSLDSLYEQYF
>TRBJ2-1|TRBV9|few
CASSVAGASSNEQFF
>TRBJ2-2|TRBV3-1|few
CASSQEERGENTGELFF
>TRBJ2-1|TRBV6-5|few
CASSYSLAGGPNEQFF
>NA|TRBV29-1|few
CSGLSGPEETQYF
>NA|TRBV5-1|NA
CASSSTRDEQYF
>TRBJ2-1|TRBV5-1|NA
CASSPGTSGSSYNEQFF
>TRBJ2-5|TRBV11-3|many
CASSDETQYF
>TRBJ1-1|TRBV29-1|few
CSALSGGSEAFF
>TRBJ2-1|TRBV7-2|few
CASRPQARDFAYNEQFF
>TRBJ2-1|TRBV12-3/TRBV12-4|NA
CASSLGLAHHNEQFF
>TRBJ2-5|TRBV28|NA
CASTRWDGGEETQYF
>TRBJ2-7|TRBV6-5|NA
CASSSGPGLGGEQYF
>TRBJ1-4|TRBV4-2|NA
CASSQVSSDEKLFF
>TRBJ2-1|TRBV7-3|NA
CASSFTLYNEQFF
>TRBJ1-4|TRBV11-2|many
CASSLGRGLFF
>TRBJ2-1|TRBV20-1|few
CSADGGERGAYNEQFF
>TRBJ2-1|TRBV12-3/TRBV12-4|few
CASSALRDGSEQFF
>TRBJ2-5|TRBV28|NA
CASEGQLVETQYF
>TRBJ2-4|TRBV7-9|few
CASSSDSELENIQYF
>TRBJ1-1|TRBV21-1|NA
CASLSVAGIHQGTEAFF
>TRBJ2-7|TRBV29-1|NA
CSVLLPLVREQYF
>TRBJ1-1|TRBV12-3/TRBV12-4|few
CASRPGPYRSRYTEAFF
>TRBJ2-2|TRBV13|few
CASSFIRSGELFF
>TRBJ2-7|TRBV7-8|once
CASTYTGRDEQYF
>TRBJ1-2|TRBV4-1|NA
CASSQEIVYGYTF
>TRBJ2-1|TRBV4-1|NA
CASSQVGIDRLGSNEQFF
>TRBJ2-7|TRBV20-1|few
CSARFTSGATYEQYF
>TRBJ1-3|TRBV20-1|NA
CSATTGGNTIYF
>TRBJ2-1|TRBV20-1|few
CSARDLVEWNEQFF
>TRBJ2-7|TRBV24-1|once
CATSSIVGEQYF
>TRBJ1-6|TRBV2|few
CASSADSSYNSPLHF
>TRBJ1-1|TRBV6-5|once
CASSGQGKNTEAFF
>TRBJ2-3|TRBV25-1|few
CASSGSFFAGGLGDTQYF
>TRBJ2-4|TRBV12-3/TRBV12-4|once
CASSLGSGVGKNIQCF
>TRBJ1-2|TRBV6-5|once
CASSRQGSIYGYTF
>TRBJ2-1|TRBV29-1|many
CSAITDEQFF
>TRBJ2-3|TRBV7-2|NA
CASSLFEGEAADTQYF
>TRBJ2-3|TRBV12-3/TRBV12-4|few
CASSRGLHTQYF
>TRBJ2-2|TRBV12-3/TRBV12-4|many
CASSLTVTGELFF
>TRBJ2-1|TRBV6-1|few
CASSEETRILNEQFF
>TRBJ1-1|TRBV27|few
CASSYREGTEAFF
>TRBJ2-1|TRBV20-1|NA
CSARGAERLNEQFF
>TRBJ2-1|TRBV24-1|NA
CATLGDSFGEQFF
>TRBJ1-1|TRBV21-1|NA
CASSKGGAGAFF
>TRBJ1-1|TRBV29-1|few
CSVRTGGGPEAFF
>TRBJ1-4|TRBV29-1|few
CSVKISGNEKLFF
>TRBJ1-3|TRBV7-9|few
CASSYLTGAGNTIYF